This TCR beta chain was observed in a study of OX40 agonist ivuxolimab in advanced cancers. As for the study in general: Ivuxolimab, an agonistic anti-OX40 (CD134) antibody, was given to patients. Overall study findings and caveats: Some patients who did not respond also had low normalized T-cell clonal expansion.

The data were produced by immunoSEQ multiplex PCR, yet TCRdb's version contains in-frame clones alone and is incomplete. The repertoire holds roughly 91,000 clones, with roughly 95% as singletons. Trimming took off 1 base at V and 2 bases at J, with 12 bases between the two ends. CDR1 and CDR2 (germline): SQVTM, ANQGSEA. The CDR3 loop spans 14 amino acids. Systemic immunosuppression or autoimmune disease history was grounds to exclude patients. On this clone itself: What it recognizes is unknown.

The chain joins TRBV29-1 to TRBJ2-7; no firm D call. This sample comprised CD4+ or CD8+ T cells sorted from blood, obtained in a trial of the OX40 agonist ivuxolimab. This clonotype was sampled from an adult with an advanced solid tumor such as melanoma, head and neck, liver or kidney cancer. CDR3 nucleotides: TGCAGCGTTGAAGTTTTGGAGTTAGCCTACGAGCAGTACTTC. Translation gives CSVEVLELAYEQYF.